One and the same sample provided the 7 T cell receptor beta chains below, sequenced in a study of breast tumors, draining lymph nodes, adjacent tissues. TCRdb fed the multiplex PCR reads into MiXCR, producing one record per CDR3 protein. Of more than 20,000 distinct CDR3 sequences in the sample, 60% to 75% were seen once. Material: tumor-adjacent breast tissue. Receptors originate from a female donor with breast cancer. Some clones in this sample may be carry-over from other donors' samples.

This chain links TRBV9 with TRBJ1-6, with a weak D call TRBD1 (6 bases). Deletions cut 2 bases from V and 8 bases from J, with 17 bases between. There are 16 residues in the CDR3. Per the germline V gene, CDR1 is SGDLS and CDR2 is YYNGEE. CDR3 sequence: CASSVGWGAKDSPLHF. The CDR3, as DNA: TGTGCCAGCAGCGTGGGGTGGGGGGCAAAGGATTCACCCCTCCACTTT.

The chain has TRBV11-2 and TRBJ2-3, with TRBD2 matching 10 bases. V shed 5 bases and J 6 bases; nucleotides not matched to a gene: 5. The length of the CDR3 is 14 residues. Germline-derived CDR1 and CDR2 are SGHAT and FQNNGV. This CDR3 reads CASSIAGGGDTQYF. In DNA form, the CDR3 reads TGTGCCAGCAGCATAGCGGGGGGCGGGGATACGCAGTATTTT.

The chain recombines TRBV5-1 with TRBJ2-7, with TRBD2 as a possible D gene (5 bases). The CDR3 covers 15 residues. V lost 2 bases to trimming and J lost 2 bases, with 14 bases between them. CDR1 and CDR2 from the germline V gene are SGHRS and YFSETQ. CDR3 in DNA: TGCGCCAGCAGCTTTACCCCCGCGGGCACCTACGAGCAGTACTTC. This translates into CASSFTPAGTYEQYF.

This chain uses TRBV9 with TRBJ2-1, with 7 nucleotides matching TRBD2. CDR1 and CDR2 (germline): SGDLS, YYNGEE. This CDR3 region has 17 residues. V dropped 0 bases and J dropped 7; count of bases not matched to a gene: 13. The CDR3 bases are TGTGCCAGCAGCGTAGCTACCTCGGCGGGAGTTTGGAATGAGCAGTTCTTC. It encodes CASSVATSAGVWNEQFF.

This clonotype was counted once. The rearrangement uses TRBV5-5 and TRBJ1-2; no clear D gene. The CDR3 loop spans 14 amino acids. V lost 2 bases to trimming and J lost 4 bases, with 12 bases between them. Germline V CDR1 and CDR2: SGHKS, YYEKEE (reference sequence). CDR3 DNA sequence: TGTGCCAGCAGCTTAATGGCAGGACTCTATGGCTACACCTTC. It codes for CASSLMAGLYGYTF.

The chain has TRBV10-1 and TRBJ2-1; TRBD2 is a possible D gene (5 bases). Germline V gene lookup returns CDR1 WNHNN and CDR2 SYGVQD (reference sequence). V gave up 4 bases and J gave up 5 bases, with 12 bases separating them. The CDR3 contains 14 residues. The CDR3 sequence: CASSARGWNNEQFF. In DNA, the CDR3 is TGCGCCAGCAGTGCTCGGGGTTGGAACAATGAGCAGTTCTTC.

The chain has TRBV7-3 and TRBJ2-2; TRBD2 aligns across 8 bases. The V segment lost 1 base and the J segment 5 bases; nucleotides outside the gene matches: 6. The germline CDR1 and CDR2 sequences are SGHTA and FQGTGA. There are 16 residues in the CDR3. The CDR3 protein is CASSLIPAGGTGELFF. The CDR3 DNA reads TGTGCCAGCAGCTTAATACCCGCGGGAGGTACCGGGGAGCTGTTTTTT.